This record concerns one T cell receptor beta chain sequence. Antigen unknown. One entry per CDR3 protein results from TCRdb running MiXCR on the RT-PCR reads. The data show more than 450,000 distinct CDR3 sequences, approximately 10% seen once. This record comes from a study of response to subunit inactivated influenza vaccine. The germline V gene has CDR1 MNHEY and CDR2 SVGAGI. Trimming cost V 1 base and J 2 bases; bases outside gene matches: 7. The CDR3 loop spans 16 amino acids. Notes on the study in general: The authors offered the suggestion that each seasonal influenza vaccination recruits few new T cells.

This TCR derives from a man between 45 and 60 years old who received an inactivated influenza vaccine. V usage is TRBV6-5 and J usage is TRBJ2-7; TRBD1 matches at 8 bases. Source: PBMCs from blood, taken on the day of vaccination. The CDR3 coding sequence is TGTGCCAGCAGTTACTTGCCGACAGGGGACCCCTACGAGCAGTACTTC. This gives the protein CASSYLPTGDPYEQYF.